This is a list of T cell receptor beta chains from one sample in a study of cytomegalovirus exposure and HLA in healthy donors. Repertoires were generated with immunoSEQ multiplex PCR, while TCRdb's copy carries only in-frame clones and drops some. This sample has 55,000 to 75,000 clones, with about 87% found just once. Sequenced input: PBMCs. The receptors stem from a man between 18 and 29 years old in good health and CMV-seronegative. CDR3s include the opening cysteine and the closing phenylalanine or tryptophan. Each record gives: D gene, J gene, V gene, CDR3 protein, CDR3 DNA. D genes are given only for firm matches.

d_call: -; j_call: TRBJ2-5; v_call: TRBV7-9; cdr3_aa: CASSLWSSGSGTQYF; cdr3_nt: TGTGCCAGCAGCTTATGGTCCAGCGGCTCAGGGACCCAGTACTTC
d_call: -; j_call: TRBJ2-7; v_call: TRBV5-1; cdr3_aa: CASSSPPGEQYF; cdr3_nt: TGCGCCAGCAGCTCCCCGCCAGGCGAGCAGTACTTC
d_call: -; j_call: TRBJ1-1; v_call: TRBV7-6; cdr3_aa: CASSSTYTEAFF; cdr3_nt: TGTGCCAGCAGCTCAACATACACCGAAGCTTTCTTT
d_call: -; j_call: TRBJ1-1; v_call: TRBV7-8; cdr3_aa: CASSLLGGWDTEAFF; cdr3_nt: TGTGCCAGCAGCTTACTGGGGGGATGGGACACTGAAGCTTTCTTT
d_call: -; j_call: TRBJ2-1; v_call: TRBV5-4; cdr3_aa: CASSLDHARGVNEQFF; cdr3_nt: TGTGCCAGCAGCCTGGACCATGCGAGAGGAGTTAATGAGCAGTTCTTC
d_call: -; j_call: TRBJ2-5; v_call: TRBV6-1; cdr3_aa: CASSPGQALGTQYF; cdr3_nt: TGTGCCAGCAGTCCGGGACAAGCCCTGGGGACCCAGTACTTC
d_call: -; j_call: TRBJ1-2; v_call: TRBV5-8; cdr3_aa: CASSRDRANYGYTF; cdr3_nt: TGTGCCAGCAGCCGCGACAGAGCTAACTATGGCTACACCTTC
d_call: -; j_call: TRBJ2-3; v_call: TRBV10-1; cdr3_aa: CASSESSSGTDTQYF; cdr3_nt: TGCGCCAGCAGTGAGTCGTCTAGCGGCACAGATACGCAGTATTTT
d_call: TRBD1; j_call: TRBJ1-5; v_call: TRBV27; cdr3_aa: CASRTGDSNQPQHF; cdr3_nt: TGTGCCAGCAGGACAGGGGATAGCAATCAGCCCCAGCATTTT
d_call: -; j_call: TRBJ1-2; v_call: TRBV5-4; cdr3_aa: CASSLVGGEYGYTF; cdr3_nt: TGTGCCAGCAGCTTGGTAGGGGGGGAGTATGGCTACACCTTC
d_call: -; j_call: TRBJ2-7; v_call: TRBV7-2; cdr3_aa: CASSHRAIYEQYF; cdr3_nt: TGTGCCAGCAGCCACAGGGCGATTTACGAGCAGTACTTC
d_call: -; j_call: TRBJ1-5; v_call: TRBV28; cdr3_aa: CASSTMGAGGGNQPQHF; cdr3_nt: TGTGCCAGCAGTACTATGGGGGCGGGAGGTGGCAATCAGCCCCAGCATTTT